This T cell receptor (beta chain) comes out of a study of blood T cell repertoires in COVID-19. As regards this clone: One end of the junction is discordant with germline, which a read error may explain.

Repertoires were generated with immunoSEQ multiplex PCR, while TCRdb's copy carries only in-frame clones and drops some. The data hold 300,000 to 400,000 clones, with around 89% observed a single time. Germline V lookup: CDR1 SEHNR, CDR2 FQNEAQ (reference sequence). The CDR3 runs to 14 residues. What was sequenced was PBMCs or T cells enriched from blood (not recorded which). The chain carries TRBV7-9 and TRBJ2-2; 7 nucleotides align to TRBD1. The clonotype originates from a woman aged 18-30 years who had recovered from COVID-19. DNA for the CDR3: TGTGCCAGCAGCCCACAGGGGAACGCCGGGGAGCTGTTTTTT. It yields the protein CASSPQGNAGELFF.